The 14 T cell receptor beta chains below come from one sample, sequenced in a study of blood T cell repertoires in COVID-19. TCRdb keeps only in-frame clones here, not all; method: immunoSEQ multiplex PCR. The table includes 390,000 or so clones, approximately 90% detected once. The material sequenced was PBMCs or T cells enriched from blood (not recorded which). These receptors were obtained from a man younger than 30 who had recovered from COVID-19.

J is TRBJ2-2 and V is TRBV12-5; the D gene is possibly TRBD1 (6 bases). V was clipped by 2 bases and J by 2 bases, with 21 bases between them. The CDR3 has 19 residues. CDR1 and CDR2 (germline): LGHNT, FRNRAP. The CDR3 nucleotides read TGTGCTAGTGGTTTGTTACTCCCGGGACATTATCGAAACACCGGGGAGCTGTTTTTT. This gives the protein CASGLLLPGHYRNTGELFF.

This clone appeared many times. The CDR3 is CASSKRGGYNEQFF. CDR3 DNA: TGTGCCAGTAGTAAACGGGGGGGATACAATGAGCAGTTCTTC. The chain uses TRBV19 and TRBJ2-1; 8 bases are shared with TRBD2. This CDR3 has 14 amino acids. Germline V gene data show CDR1 as LNHDA and CDR2 as SQIVND (reference sequence). Trimming took 4 bases from V and 4 from J; bases not matched to a gene: 3.

CDR3 sequence (DNA): TGTGCCAGCAGCTTGTTGACAGGGGGCCACGAGCAGTACTTC. It translates to CASSLLTGGHEQYF. The chain carries TRBV5-8 and TRBJ2-7, with 10 positions matching TRBD1. The CDR3 consists of 14 residues. The germline V gene has CDR1 SGHTS and CDR2 YDEGEE. The junction had 3 bases not matched to a gene; V was cut back by 1 base and J by 5 bases.

This clone was recorded only once. This chain connects TRBV7-2 to TRBJ2-2, with D hard to call. V dropped 0 bases and J dropped 5 bases, with 10 bases sitting between them. The CDR3 consists of 15 residues. The germline gives CDR1 SGHTA, CDR2 FQGNSA. The CDR3 reads CASSLAWSSTGELFF. The CDR3 DNA follows: TGTGCCAGCAGCTTAGCGTGGAGTAGTACCGGGGAGCTGTTTTTT. Based on the CDR3 plus reference TRBV7-2 and TRBJ2-2, the full variable domain is GAGVSQSPSNKVTEKGKDVELRCDPISGHTALYWYRQSLGQGLEFLIYFQGNSAPDKSGLPSDRFSAERTGGSVSTLTIQRTQQEDSAVYLCASSLAWSSTGELFFGEGSRLTVL.

In its sample, this clone was seen once. The chain recombines TRBV6-6 with TRBJ2-6, with D possibly matching TRBD1 (6 bases). From germline, CDR1 is MNHNY and CDR2 SVGAGI (reference sequence). Trimming stripped 5 bases from V and 0 bases from J, with 11 bases between. There are 16 residues in the CDR3. As DNA, the CDR3 is TGTGCCAGCAGTATAAGACAGGACTCTGGGGCCAACGTCCTGACTTTC. It is translated as CASSIRQDSGANVLTF.

This chain links TRBV29-1 with TRBJ2-5; TRBD1 agrees at 7 bases. The CDR3 has 15 residues. V gave up 1 base and J gave up 5 bases; unmatched junction bases: 10. In germline, CDR1 is SQVTM, CDR2 ANQGSEA. CDR3 amino acids: CSVEGRQGIWETQYF. Written as DNA, the CDR3 is TGCAGCGTTGAAGGCCGACAGGGTATTTGGGAGACCCAGTACTTC.

The J gene is TRBJ1-5, the V gene TRBV7-6; D is perhaps TRBD1 (5 bases). Germline CDR1 reads SGHVS; CDR2 reads FNYEAQ. Trimming removed 1 base from V and 7 bases from J, with 14 bases in between. The length of the CDR3 is 15 residues. The CDR3 DNA reads TGTGCCAGCAGCTTAGGAGACGGGGGAGGCCAGCCCCAGCATTTT. This codes for CASSLGDGGGQPQHF.

The chain carries TRBV19 and TRBJ1-2; D perhaps matches TRBD1 (5 bases). Trimming removed 7 bases at V and 0 bases at J, with 6 bases between. Germline CDR1 is LNHDA and CDR2 is SQIVND (reference sequence). The CDR3 is 12 amino acids. The CDR3 DNA follows: TGTGCCAGTAAGACAGCTAACTATGGCTACACCTTC. Translation gives CASKTANYGYTF.

This clone was seen a handful of times. The chain recombines TRBV2 with TRBJ1-2; 9 bases are a match to TRBD1. Germline assignment: CDR1 SNHLY and CDR2 FYNNEI. V was pared by 7 bases and J by 4 bases, with 7 bases of the junction left unmatched. The CDR3 totals 14 residues. The CDR3 DNA sequence: TGTGCCAGCAATCAGGGACAGGGACCCTATGGCTACACCTTC. Its protein product is CASNQGQGPYGYTF.

The chain couples TRBV28 to TRBJ2-7, with 8 positions matching TRBD1. The CDR3 extends over 14 amino acids. Trimming cost V 5 bases and J 3 bases; bases outside gene matches: 6. Per the germline V gene, CDR1 is MDHEN and CDR2 is SYDVKM. This CDR3 is CASSPRQGLYEQYF. The CDR3, as DNA: TGTGCCAGCAGTCCCCGACAGGGGCTCTACGAGCAGTACTTC.

V gene TRBV5-1 combines with J gene TRBJ2-7; D possibly corresponds to TRBD2 (5 bases). CDR1 and CDR2 from the germline V gene are SGHRS and YFSETQ. Trimming pared 5 bases from V and 7 bases from J, leaving 16 bases between. The CDR3 length is 13 residues. CDR3 coding DNA: TGCGCCAGCAGGGATACGCCAGAGGGTGAGCAGTACTTC. The encoded protein is CASRDTPEGEQYF.

This clone was seen just once. This sequence joins TRBV19 and TRBJ1-2; D is perhaps TRBD1 (5 bases). The germline V and J ends were trimmed by 9 bases and 4 bases, with 18 bases remaining between them. Germline assignment: CDR1 LNHDA and CDR2 SQIVND (reference sequence). The CDR3 contains 14 residues. CDR3 in DNA: TGTGCCAGCAATAGCCGGGGGATGAGCTATGGCTACACCTTC. Its translation: CASNSRGMSYGYTF. Using reference TRBV19 and TRBJ1-2 for the parts outside the CDR3, the full variable domain is DGGITQSPKYLFRKEGQNVTLSCEQNLNHDAMYWYRQDPGQGLRLIYYSQIVNDFQKGDIAEGYSVSREKKESFPLTVTSAQKNPTAFYLCASNSRGMSYGYTFGSGTRLTVV.

The rearrangement uses TRBV19 and TRBJ2-5; 11 bases line up with TRBD2. Germline CDR1 LNHDA, CDR2 SQIVND (reference sequence). The V and J ends lost 6 bases and 2 bases, in that order; junction bases with no gene match: 5. This CDR3 has 15 residues. As DNA, the CDR3 is TGTGCCAGTAGCTTTAGCGGGAGGGCTCAAGAGACCCAGTACTTC. Its protein is CASSFSGRAQETQYF.

The chain carries TRBV29-1 and TRBJ1-3, with unresolved D. The V end lost 6 bases, the J end lost 2 bases, and 8 bases lay between the germline ends. Germline V gene lookup returns CDR1 SQVTM and CDR2 ANQGSEA. This CDR3 comprises 12 residues. The CDR3 bases are TGCAGCGTCGAACTACCTGGAAACACCATATATTTT. It is translated as CSVELPGNTIYF.